The 4 T cell receptor beta chains listed next were all sequenced from one sample in a study of T cell responses to AZD1222 COVID-19 vaccine. Repertoires were generated with immunoSEQ multiplex PCR, while TCRdb's copy carries only in-frame clones and drops some. The sample consists of over 85,000 clones, 88% of them appearing once. The sequencing here drew on peripheral blood, taken on day 0 of AZD1222 vaccination. Receptors originate from an adult in good health.

The J gene is TRBJ1-1, the V gene TRBV19, with D perhaps TRBD1 (5 bases). CDR1 and CDR2 from the germline V gene are LNHDA and SQIVND (reference sequence). Trimming left V 3 bases short and J 5 bases short, with 7 bases between. This CDR3 is built from 12 residues. The CDR3 DNA reads TGTGCCAGTAGTATGGGGCTTACTGAAGCTTTCTTT. Translating it yields CASSMGLTEAFF.

This clone was picked up a small number of times. V and J are TRBV6-6 and TRBJ1-3, with D unclear. Trimming removed 6 bases from V and 5 bases from J, with 8 bases in between. The CDR3 consists of 12 residues. Germline V gene data show CDR1 as MNHNY and CDR2 as SVGAGI (reference sequence). CDR3 bases: TGTGCCAGCAGCAGACCACGAAACACCATATATTTT. Protein: CASSRPRNTIYF.

CDR3 DNA: TGTGCCATCAGAAACGGACAGGAAGGCGCTGAAGCTTTCTTT. This encodes CAIRNGQEGAEAFF. The chain has TRBV10-3 and TRBJ1-1; 7 positions agree with TRBD1. The CDR3 has 14 amino acids. The V segment lost 6 bases and the J segment 6 bases; nucleotides outside the gene matches: 10. In germline, CDR1 is ENHRY, CDR2 SYGVKD.

This chain connects TRBV10-3 to TRBJ1-1; D ambiguous. Trimming took off 6 bases at V and 3 bases at J, with 11 bases between the two ends. This CDR3 region has 13 residues. Germline loops: CDR1 ENHRY, CDR2 SYGVKD. CDR3 amino acids: CAIRSNSYTEAFF. The CDR3 DNA follows: TGTGCCATCAGGTCAAACAGTTACACTGAAGCTTTCTTT.